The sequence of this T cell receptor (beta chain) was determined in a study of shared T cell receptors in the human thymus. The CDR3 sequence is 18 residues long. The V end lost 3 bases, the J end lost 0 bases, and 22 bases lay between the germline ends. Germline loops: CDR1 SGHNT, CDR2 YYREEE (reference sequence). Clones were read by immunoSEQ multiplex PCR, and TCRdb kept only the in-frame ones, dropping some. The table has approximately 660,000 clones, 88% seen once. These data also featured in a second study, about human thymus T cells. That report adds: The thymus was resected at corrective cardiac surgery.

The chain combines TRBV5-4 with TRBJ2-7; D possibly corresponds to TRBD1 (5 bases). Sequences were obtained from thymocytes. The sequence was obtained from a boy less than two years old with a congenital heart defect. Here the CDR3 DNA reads TGTGCCAGCAGCTCTCGACGACATGGGGCTTCATCCTCCTACGAGCAGTACTTC. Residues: CASSSRRHGASSSYEQYF.